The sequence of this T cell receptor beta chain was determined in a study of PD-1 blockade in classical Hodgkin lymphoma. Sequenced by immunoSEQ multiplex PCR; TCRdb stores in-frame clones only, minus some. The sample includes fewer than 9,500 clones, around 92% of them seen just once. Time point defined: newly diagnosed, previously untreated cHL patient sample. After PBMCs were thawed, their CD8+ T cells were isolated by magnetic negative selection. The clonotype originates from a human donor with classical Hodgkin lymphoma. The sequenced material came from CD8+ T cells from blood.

The CDR3 DNA follows: TGTGCCAGCACCTTAACCGGGGCCACAGATACGCAGTATTTT. It translates to CASTLTGATDTQYF. The chain couples TRBV28 to TRBJ2-3; possibly TRBD1 or TRBD2 for D (5 bases each). Per the germline V gene, CDR1 is MDHEN and CDR2 is SYDVKM. The CDR3 covers 14 residues. V lost 7 bases to trimming and J lost 2 bases, with 13 bases between them.